The 3 T cell receptor beta chains in this list originate from one sample, sequenced in a study of T cell changes during pregnancy in multiple sclerosis. TCRdb's copy holds only in-frame clones and misses some; the assay was immunoSEQ multiplex PCR. The table includes 60,000 or so clones, 80% to 95% detected once. The sequenced sample was peripheral blood, obtained in the first trimester of pregnancy. The source is a female donor with multiple sclerosis, enrolled in a pregnancy study.

The chain uses TRBV7-9 and TRBJ1-3; the match to TRBD1 covers 7 bases. Germline assignment: CDR1 SEHNR and CDR2 FQNEAQ (reference sequence). Germline trimming cut 6 bases from V and 0 bases from J; bases unmatched to any gene: 5. This CDR3 spans 15 amino acids. The CDR3 DNA reads as TGTGCCAGCAGAACAGACAGGGACTCTGGAAACACCATATATTTT. Protein: CASRTDRDSGNTIYF.

This clone appeared a single time. The chain joins TRBV6-5 to TRBJ2-7; 10 bases align to TRBD1. The germline V gene encodes CDR1 MNHEY and CDR2 SVGAGI. The CDR3 has 13 amino acids. The V segment lost 8 bases and the J segment 4 bases; nucleotides outside the gene matches: 5. The CDR3 sequence is CASGDRGDYEQYF. DNA for the CDR3: TGTGCCAGCGGGGACAGGGGCGATTACGAGCAGTACTTC.

The chain employs TRBV4-3 and TRBJ1-4; D ambiguous. This CDR3 comprises 13 residues. Germline V lookup: CDR1 LGHNA, CDR2 YSLEER. V was cut by 8 bases and J by 4 bases, with 11 bases left in between. This CDR3 reads CASGRGINEKLFF. The CDR3, as DNA: TGCGCCAGCGGTAGAGGGATTAATGAAAAACTGTTTTTT.